The 3 T cell receptor beta chains below were found in one sample sequenced in a study of regulatory T cells in long-lasting Graves disease. Libraries of TCR beta came from iRepertoire HTBI primers plus Arm-PCR of CDR3 regions. One entry per CDR3 protein, called by TCRdb with MiXCR from the multiplex PCR reads. The repertoire holds a few hundred thousand distinct CDR3 sequences, under 25% seen once, with around 13% in the top ten. Described time point: persistent/refractory GD, antithyroid drugs over 5 years with positive TRAb. There was RNA extracted from PBMCs, and the TCR library was made from it. Specimen: peripheral blood mononuclear cells (PBMCs), collected when the disease was refractory, from a patient treated with antithyroid drugs. Every receptor here comes from a female donor with Graves disease.

This clonotype has more than one count but fewer than ten. The chain has TRBV20-1 and TRBJ2-5; TRBD2 aligns across 10 bases. CDR1 DFQATT and CDR2 SNEGSKA come from the germline V gene (reference sequence). Unmatched junction bases numbered 7, after V lost 5 bases and J lost 4 bases. The CDR3 has 14 residues. Written as DNA, the CDR3 is TGCAGTGCTGAGTCTAGCGGGAGACGAGAGACCCAGTACTTC. Protein: CSAESSGRRETQYF.

Regarding this clonotype: The junction and the germline gene differ at one end; a read error may be behind it. The chain joins TRBV28 to TRBJ2-3; 9 nucleotides line up with TRBD1. The CDR3 has 13 residues. Per germline, CDR1 MDHEN and CDR2 SYDVKM. The CDR3 DNA sequence: TGTGCCAGCAGCCTGGACAGGGGAACGACGCGGTATTTT. Translation gives CASSLDRGTTRYF.

This clonotype has at least ten counts. J is TRBJ1-1 and V is TRBV28; 7 positions agree with TRBD1. CDR3 size: 14 residues. The germline gives CDR1 MDHEN, CDR2 SYDVKM. V dropped 6 bases and J dropped 5; count of bases not matched to a gene: 9. CDR3 nucleotide sequence: TGTGCCAGCAGGCCTAGACAGGGTTGGACTGAAGCTTTCTTT. Translation gives CASRPRQGWTEAFF. The variable domain in full, completed from reference TRBV28 and TRBJ1-1, reads DVKVTQSSRYLVKRTGEKVFLECVQDMDHENMFWYRQDPGLGLRLIYFSYDVKMKEKGDIPEGYSVSREKKERFSLILESASTNQTSMYLCASRPRQGWTEAFFGQGTRLTVV.